These T cell receptor beta chains were read from a single sample in a study of tumor-infiltrating lymphocytes in localized non-small cell lung cancer. The method was immunoSEQ multiplex PCR; TCRdb's version includes in-frame clones alone and lacks a portion of them. Among fewer than 25,000 clones, 80% were seen once, and the ten largest hold more than 3%. Sequences were obtained from lung tumor tissue. The receptors originated from a human donor with non-small cell lung cancer. CDR3s include the opening cysteine and the closing phenylalanine or tryptophan. Fields, in order: clone size, J gene, D gene, V gene, CDR3 DNA, CDR3 protein. D genes are given only for firm matches. Clone size is given for some rows only: seen once, a few or many times, or a class if the clone is expanded.

NA	TRBJ2-1	NA	TRBV7-2	TGTGCCAGCAGAGGCTCCTACAATGAGCAGTTCTTC	CASRGSYNEQFF
NA	TRBJ2-5	NA	TRBV2	TGTGCCAGCAGTGAGGTGGGGGGCAAGGGGGCCCAAGAGACCCAGTACTTC	CASSEVGGKGAQETQYF
NA	TRBJ2-5	NA	TRBV11-2	TGTGCCAGCAGCTTAGGCCCAGAGACCCAGTACTTC	CASSLGPETQYF
NA	TRBJ2-3	NA	TRBV19	TGTGCCAGTAGTATATCCCGGGGCACAGATACGCAGTATTTT	CASSISRGTDTQYF
few	TRBJ2-7	TRBD2	TRBV23-1	TGCGCCAGCAGTCAGATAGCGGGAGGGCCTCGGGACGAGCAGTACTTC	CASSQIAGGPRDEQYF
NA	TRBJ2-4	NA	TRBV4-2	TGTGCCAGCAGCCAAGAGGGGAGAGGCATAGCCAAAAACATTCAGTACTTC	CASSQEGRGIAKNIQYF
NA	TRBJ2-7	TRBD1	TRBV11-2	TGTGCCAGCAGCTTAGGACAGGGGCCCTACGAGCAGTACTTC	CASSLGQGPYEQYF
NA	TRBJ2-1	TRBD1	TRBV29-1	TGCAGCGTTGCGAGACAGGGTGGTATCAATGAGCAGTTCTTC	CSVARQGGINEQFF
once	TRBJ2-5	TRBD1	TRBV7-9	TGTGCCAGCATAAGGACAGGGGGAGAGACCCAGTACTTC	CASIRTGGETQYF
NA	TRBJ1-5	NA	TRBV19	TGTGCCAGTAGCCCGGAGAGTAGGCAGCCCCAGCATTTT	CASSPESRQPQHF
NA	TRBJ1-2	NA	TRBV29-1	TGCAGCGTTGAGAGCGTTAACTATGGCTACACCTTC	CSVESVNYGYTF
once	TRBJ2-1	NA	TRBV6-1	TGTGCCAGCAGTGAACGTTTGGGAGCGGTTGGGGATGAGCAGTTCTTC	CASSERLGAVGDEQFF
medium-sized	TRBJ1-5	NA	TRBV11-2	TGTGCCAGCAGCATTGACAGAAATCAGCCCCAGCATTTT	CASSIDRNQPQHF
NA	TRBJ2-5	NA	TRBV4-3	TGCGCCAGCAGCCAAGGAGGGGGACGGGTAGAGACCCAGTACTTC	CASSQGGGRVETQYF
NA	TRBJ2-1	TRBD2	TRBV5-1	TGCGCCAGCAGCCTTACTTGGGGGGAGGGCCGAACCTACAATGAGCAGTTCTTC	CASSLTWGEGRTYNEQFF
NA	TRBJ2-7	TRBD1	TRBV30	TGTGCCTGGGGACCCAAACAGGGGGACGAGCAGTACTTC	CAWGPKQGDEQYF
NA	TRBJ1-2	TRBD1	TRBV10-2	TGCGCCAGCAGTCGGACAGGGAGTAACTATGGCTACACCTTC	CASSRTGSNYGYTF
NA	TRBJ2-5	NA	TRBV19	TGTGCCAGCTCGGAGGGCAGACAAGAGACCCAGTACTTC	CASSEGRQETQYF
NA	TRBJ2-1	NA	TRBV11-3	TGTGCCAGCAGCTCAGTGGATGAGCAGTTCTTC	CASSSVDEQFF
NA	TRBJ1-1	NA	TRBV10-3	TGTGCCATTAACCGGGATTTGAACACTGAAGCTTTCTTT	CAINRDLNTEAFF
NA	TRBJ2-5	NA	TRBV15	TGTGCCACCAACCGAGGGGGGGAGGAGACCCAGTACTTC	CATNRGGEETQYF
NA	TRBJ1-1	NA	TRBV19	TGTGCCAGTATTCAAGCGAGGGTCAATGGGAACACTGAAGCTTTCTTT	CASIQARVNGNTEAFF
NA	TRBJ2-1	NA	TRBV9	TGTGCCAGCAGCAAAACTAGGATGGGTGAGCAGTTCTTC	CASSKTRMGEQFF
NA	TRBJ1-1	NA	TRBV5-6	TGTGCCAGCAGCGGGGACTCCTGGAACACTGAAGCTTTCTTT	CASSGDSWNTEAFF
NA	TRBJ2-1	TRBD2	TRBV18	TGTGCCAGCTCACCTCTCGGGACTAGCGGGAGCTCGGGTAATGAGCAGTTCTTC	CASSPLGTSGSSGNEQFF
few	TRBJ1-2	NA	TRBV18	TGTGCCAGCTCACCACCCGGATATGGCTACACCTTC	CASSPPGYGYTF
NA	TRBJ2-7	TRBD2	TRBV5-4	TGTGCCAGCAGATCCGCCCCGGGACTAGCGTACGAGCAGTACTTC	CASRSAPGLAYEQYF
once	TRBJ1-5	NA	TRBV27	TGTGCCAGCAGGGCCAGGTCTGTCGGGGGACCTACTTATAGCAATCAGCCCCAGCATTTT	CASRARSVGGPTYSNQPQHF